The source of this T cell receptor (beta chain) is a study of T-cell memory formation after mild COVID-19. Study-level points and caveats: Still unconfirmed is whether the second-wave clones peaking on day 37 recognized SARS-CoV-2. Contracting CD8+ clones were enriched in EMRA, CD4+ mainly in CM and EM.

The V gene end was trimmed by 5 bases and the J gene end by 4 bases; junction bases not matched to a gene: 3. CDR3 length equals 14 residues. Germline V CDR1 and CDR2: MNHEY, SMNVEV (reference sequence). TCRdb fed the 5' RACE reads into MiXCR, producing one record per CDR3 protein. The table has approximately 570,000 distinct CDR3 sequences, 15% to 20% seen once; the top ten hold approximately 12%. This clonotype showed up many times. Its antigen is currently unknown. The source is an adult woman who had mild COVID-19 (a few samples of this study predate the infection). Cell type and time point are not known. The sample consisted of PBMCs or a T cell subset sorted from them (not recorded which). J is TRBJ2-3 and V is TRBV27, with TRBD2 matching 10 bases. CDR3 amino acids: CASSRTSGADTQYF. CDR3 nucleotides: TGTGCCAGCAGTCGGACTAGCGGAGCAGATACGCAGTATTTT.